These T cell receptor beta chains were read from a single sample in a study of cytomegalovirus exposure and HLA in healthy donors. Here immunoSEQ multiplex PCR was the method, and the copy in TCRdb shows in-frame clones only, minus some. The sample has fewer than 110,000 clones; about 81% are singletons. Sequencing used PBMCs. The receptors come from a man in his fifties or sixties in good health and CMV-seronegative. The CDR3 runs from the conserved cysteine through the conserved F or W. The D gene is left open where the match is weak. Size is stated for part of the rows, as once, few or many counts, or as a class when the clone is expanded.

J gene: TRBJ2-5; clone size: -; D gene: TRBD1; V gene: TRBV6-5; CDR3 DNA: TGTGCCAGCAGTGCAGGGGGCCGAGAGACCCAGTACTTC; CDR3 protein: CASSAGGRETQYF
J gene: TRBJ2-7; clone size: -; D gene: -; V gene: TRBV21-1; CDR3 DNA: TGTGCCAGCAGCAAAGTCGCGGAACCCTACGAGCAGTACTTC; CDR3 protein: CASSKVAEPYEQYF
J gene: TRBJ2-7; clone size: -; D gene: TRBD1; V gene: TRBV5-5; CDR3 DNA: TGTGCCAGCAGCCCCTCCTGGGACAGGACTCCAGCGCAGTACTTC; CDR3 protein: CASSPSWDRTPAQYF
J gene: TRBJ2-2; clone size: -; D gene: -; V gene: TRBV28; CDR3 DNA: TGTGCCAGCAGTATCCTCACCGGGGAGCTGTTTTTT; CDR3 protein: CASSILTGELFF
J gene: TRBJ2-3; clone size: -; D gene: TRBD2; V gene: TRBV9; CDR3 DNA: TGTGCCAGCGGCCGTAGCGGGATCCCCACAGATACGCAGTATTTT; CDR3 protein: CASGRSGIPTDTQYF
J gene: TRBJ1-2; clone size: -; D gene: TRBD1; V gene: TRBV7-2; CDR3 DNA: TGTGCCAGCAGCTTCCTCGGGACAGGGGGGAGCTACACCTTC; CDR3 protein: CASSFLGTGGSYTF
J gene: TRBJ2-2; clone size: -; D gene: TRBD1; V gene: TRBV6-4; CDR3 DNA: TGTGCCAGCAGTCCACAGGGGACCGGGGAGCTGTTTTTT; CDR3 protein: CASSPQGTGELFF
J gene: TRBJ1-3; clone size: few; D gene: TRBD1; V gene: TRBV5-4; CDR3 DNA: TGTGCCAGCAGCTCGCCCTCGGGACAGGGAAACACCATATATTTT; CDR3 protein: CASSSPSGQGNTIYF
J gene: TRBJ2-1; clone size: few; D gene: -; V gene: TRBV5-6; CDR3 DNA: TGTGCCAGCAGTAATGGGGGCATATACAATGAGCAGTTCTTC; CDR3 protein: CASSNGGIYNEQFF
J gene: TRBJ2-1; clone size: -; D gene: TRBD2; V gene: TRBV7-2; CDR3 DNA: TGTGCCAGCAGCTTAGAACTAGCGGGAGGGTACAATGAGCAGTTCTTC; CDR3 protein: CASSLELAGGYNEQFF
J gene: TRBJ1-2; clone size: few; D gene: TRBD1; V gene: TRBV28; CDR3 DNA: TGTGCCAGCAGTTCGGGGGGGTACGGGACAGCTAACTATGGCTACACCTTC; CDR3 protein: CASSSGGYGTANYGYTF
J gene: TRBJ1-5; clone size: few; D gene: TRBD1; V gene: TRBV6-5; CDR3 DNA: TGTGCCAGCAGACAGGGGATCGGTGAGCCCCAGCATTTT; CDR3 protein: CASRQGIGEPQHF
J gene: TRBJ1-1; clone size: -; D gene: -; V gene: TRBV25-1; CDR3 DNA: TGTGCCAGCAGGGACCGGGAGTACACTGAAGCTTTCTTT; CDR3 protein: CASRDREYTEAFF
J gene: TRBJ1-4; clone size: -; D gene: TRBD1; V gene: TRBV19; CDR3 DNA: TGTGCCAGTAGTATCCCCGGGGACAGGGACAATGAAAAACTGTTTTTT; CDR3 protein: CASSIPGDRDNEKLFF
J gene: TRBJ1-5; clone size: -; D gene: -; V gene: TRBV28; CDR3 DNA: TGTGCCAGCAGTTTATCCCTTGGTTTGGGAGGCTTAGATCAGCCCCAGCATTTT; CDR3 protein: CASSLSLGLGGLDQPQHF
J gene: TRBJ1-5; clone size: -; D gene: -; V gene: TRBV30; CDR3 DNA: TGTGCCTGGAGTGAGGGAGGGGGTGGGAATCAGCCCCAGCATTTT; CDR3 protein: CAWSEGGGGNQPQHF
J gene: TRBJ1-3; clone size: -; D gene: -; V gene: TRBV7-9; CDR3 DNA: TGTGCCAGCAGCTTAGGTTTTGCCGGGGCTGGAAACACCATATATTTT; CDR3 protein: CASSLGFAGAGNTIYF
J gene: TRBJ1-1; clone size: -; D gene: -; V gene: TRBV18; CDR3 DNA: TGTGCCAGCTCACCACGGCTGGACATTCGGACTGAAGCTTTCTTT; CDR3 protein: CASSPRLDIRTEAFF
J gene: TRBJ1-5; clone size: once; D gene: TRBD1; V gene: TRBV7-9; CDR3 DNA: TGTGCCAGCAGCCCGGGACAGGGGGCCTGGCAGCCCCAGCATTTT; CDR3 protein: CASSPGQGAWQPQHF
J gene: TRBJ1-5; clone size: -; D gene: TRBD1; V gene: TRBV28; CDR3 DNA: TGTGCCAGCAGTCGACTGACAGGGGATGTCCAGCCCCAGCATTTT; CDR3 protein: CASSRLTGDVQPQHF
J gene: TRBJ2-3; clone size: -; D gene: TRBD2; V gene: TRBV27; CDR3 DNA: TGTGCCAGCAGTTCACTAGCGGGGGCTAGGGATACGCAGTATTTT; CDR3 protein: CASSSLAGARDTQYF
J gene: TRBJ1-1; clone size: -; D gene: -; V gene: TRBV6-1; CDR3 DNA: TGTGCCAGCAGTGAAATAAGGGGCAGGGCCCCCACTGAAGCTTTCTTT; CDR3 protein: CASSEIRGRAPTEAFF
J gene: TRBJ2-3; clone size: -; D gene: TRBD2; V gene: TRBV19; CDR3 DNA: TGTGCCAGTAGTATGCGGGGGGGTAGCGGGGACCCAGATACGCAGTATTTT; CDR3 protein: CASSMRGGSGDPDTQYF
J gene: TRBJ1-1; clone size: -; D gene: -; V gene: TRBV6-5; CDR3 DNA: TGTGCCAGCAGGTGGGGGGACACTGAAGCTTTCTTT; CDR3 protein: CASRWGDTEAFF
J gene: TRBJ1-1; clone size: -; D gene: -; V gene: TRBV10-1; CDR3 DNA: TGCGCCAGCAGTGACCGAGTGGGGGGGCCAGGAATGAACACTGAAGCTTTCTTT; CDR3 protein: CASSDRVGGPGMNTEAFF
J gene: TRBJ2-7; clone size: few; D gene: -; V gene: TRBV7-9; CDR3 DNA: TGTGCCAGCAGCTTAGCCCCCGACGAGCAGTACTTC; CDR3 protein: CASSLAPDEQYF
J gene: TRBJ2-1; clone size: once; D gene: TRBD1; V gene: TRBV7-3; CDR3 DNA: TGTGCCAGCAGCCCAGGGACAGGCCAATACAATGAGCAGTTCTTC; CDR3 protein: CASSPGTGQYNEQFF
J gene: TRBJ2-3; clone size: once; D gene: -; V gene: TRBV7-9; CDR3 DNA: TGTTCCAGCAGCTTAGGGAGGGATACGCAGTATTTT; CDR3 protein: CSSSLGRDTQYF
J gene: TRBJ2-5; clone size: -; D gene: -; V gene: TRBV5-8; CDR3 DNA: TGTGCCAGCAGCTCCTGGAGCGCCCAAGAGACCCAGTACTTC; CDR3 protein: CASSSWSAQETQYF
J gene: TRBJ2-1; clone size: once; D gene: TRBD2; V gene: TRBV28; CDR3 DNA: TGTGCCAGCAGTTCCGCTACTAGCGGGACGTACAATGAGCAGTTCTTC; CDR3 protein: CASSSATSGTYNEQFF
J gene: TRBJ1-4; clone size: few; D gene: -; V gene: TRBV5-6; CDR3 DNA: TGTGCCAGCAGCTTGACGAGGGCGGGGGCGAATGAAAAACTGTTTTTT; CDR3 protein: CASSLTRAGANEKLFF
J gene: TRBJ2-7; clone size: -; D gene: TRBD1; V gene: TRBV5-1; CDR3 DNA: TGCGCCAGCAGCCACCAGACAGGGGGATACTACGAGCAGTACTTC; CDR3 protein: CASSHQTGGYYEQYF
J gene: TRBJ2-7; clone size: -; D gene: TRBD1; V gene: TRBV14; CDR3 DNA: TGTGCCAGCAGCCAAGACAAGGGGGCCGGCTACGAGCAGTACTTT; CDR3 protein: CASSQDKGAGYEQYF
J gene: TRBJ2-5; clone size: -; D gene: TRBD2; V gene: TRBV5-1; CDR3 DNA: TGCGCCAGCAGATTAACTAGCGGGTTCTCAGAGACCCAGTACTTC; CDR3 protein: CASRLTSGFSETQYF
J gene: TRBJ1-3; clone size: -; D gene: -; V gene: TRBV12-5; CDR3 DNA: TGTGCTAGTGGTTTGGCATCTGGAAACACCATATATTTT; CDR3 protein: CASGLASGNTIYF
J gene: TRBJ2-4; clone size: -; D gene: TRBD1; V gene: TRBV4-2; CDR3 DNA: TGTGCCAGCAGCCCCCGACAGGGTACCAAAAACATTCAGTACTTC; CDR3 protein: CASSPRQGTKNIQYF
J gene: TRBJ2-7; clone size: -; D gene: -; V gene: TRBV30; CDR3 DNA: TGTGCCTGGAGTGTACTCGACAGCTACGAGCAGTACTTC; CDR3 protein: CAWSVLDSYEQYF
J gene: TRBJ2-3; clone size: few; D gene: TRBD2; V gene: TRBV5-4; CDR3 DNA: TGTGCCAGCAGCTCCGGACTAGCGGGAGTCGGAGATACGCAGTATTTT; CDR3 protein: CASSSGLAGVGDTQYF
J gene: TRBJ2-4; clone size: -; D gene: TRBD2; V gene: TRBV7-8; CDR3 DNA: TGTGCCAGCAGCTTAGGTCCATCGGGGGGGAAAAACATTCAGTACTTC; CDR3 protein: CASSLGPSGGKNIQYF